The entry that follows covers one T cell receptor beta chain sequence. It lacks a known antigen. Per-base quality was not reported, and no clone a single base away is much larger than it. At one collaborating source in Seattle, patients were enrolled during active infection and were followed longitudinally through the course of disease. The collaborating institutions used their own protocols to collect whole blood in K2EDTA tubes. Collaborator samples were shipped for TCRbeta analysis as frozen whole blood, isolated PBMCs, or DNA extracted from either sample type. The record originates from a study of blood T cell repertoires in COVID-19 (dated by TCRdb to about 2020). Study-level background: Collaborator samples came from the United States, Italy and Spain and covered acute and convalescent phases of COVID-19. Samples came from the ongoing ImmuneRACE study (first 160 participants) plus 1,254 subjects from 6 global collaborators. The sample metadata nearly always contained a de-identified subject ID, COVID-19 status, age in years and sex. A freely available public database, intended as a resource for researchers studying the immune response to SARS-CoV-2, is where the repertoires were released. The material from the prospective study consisted of cDNA or gDNA derived from T cells, B-cell-depleted T cells, or PBMCs. Where available, HLA class I and class II types were obtained from metadata supplied by the sample provider rather than from assay-based typing. Subjects who had been exposed to COVID-19, were actively infected with it, or had recovered from it provided the deeply sampled blood TCRbeta repertoires that made up the dataset.

Broad study findings and their caveats: How much clinical and demographic metadata was included differed by source and by participant, and the metadata was provided uncurated.

TCRbeta CDR3 regions were amplified from genomic DNA by means of the immunoSEQ Assay, a bias-controlled multiplex PCR. In the source study's methods: Nucleated cell counts per sample were estimated from amplification of reference gene primers within the assay. To quantify the absolute abundance of each unique TCRbeta CDR3 rearrangement, sequence reads were collapsed and filtered. For each sample, productive Simpson clonality was calculated as the square root of Simpson's diversity index across productive rearrangements. The clones in this table, taken by TCRdb from immuneACCESS, are in-frame only. Not every clone is retained; where verified, under half of the shortfall comes from an unresolved V gene, and the cause of the rest is unknown. The V and J calls and the clone size are those of that table, but D and trimming were determined from the DNA. The sample table records 250,000 to 400,000 clones; around 88% of these occur just once. Of the sample, 1.5% to 2% is held by the ten largest clones.

CDR1 and CDR2, per the germline V gene, are MNHNS and SASEGT. The CDR3 goes from the cysteine to the phenylalanine over 16 residues. Only the CDR3 DNA is retained, 48 bases long and in frame from the first base. V was cut back by 0 bases and J by 4 bases, leaving a gap of 12 bases between them. Material: peripheral blood. The chain couples TRBV6-1 to TRBJ2-2; a tentative D match to TRBD2 spans 6 bases. This sequence originates from a woman in her twenties or thirties with COVID-19, enrolled during active disease. The CDR3: CASSEARDFSTGELFF. The sequenced DNA: TGTGCCAGCAGTGAAGCTAGGGACTTTTCCACCGGGGAGCTGTTTTTT.